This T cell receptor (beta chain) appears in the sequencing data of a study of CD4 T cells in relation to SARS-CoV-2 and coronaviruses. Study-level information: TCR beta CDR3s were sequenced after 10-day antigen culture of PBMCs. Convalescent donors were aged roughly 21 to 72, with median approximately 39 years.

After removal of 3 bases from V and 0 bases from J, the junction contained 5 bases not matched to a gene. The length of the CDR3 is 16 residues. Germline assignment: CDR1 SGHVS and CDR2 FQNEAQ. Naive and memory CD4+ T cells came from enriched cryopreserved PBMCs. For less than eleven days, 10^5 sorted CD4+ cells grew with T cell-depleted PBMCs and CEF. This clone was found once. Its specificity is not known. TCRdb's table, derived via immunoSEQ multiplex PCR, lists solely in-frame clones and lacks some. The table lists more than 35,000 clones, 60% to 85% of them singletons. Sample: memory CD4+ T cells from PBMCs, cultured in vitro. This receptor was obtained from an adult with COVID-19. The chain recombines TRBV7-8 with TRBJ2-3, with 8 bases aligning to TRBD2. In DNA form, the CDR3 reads TGTGCCAGCAGCTTGCGGGCTAGCGGGAGCACAGATACGCAGTATTTT. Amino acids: CASSLRASGSTDTQYF.